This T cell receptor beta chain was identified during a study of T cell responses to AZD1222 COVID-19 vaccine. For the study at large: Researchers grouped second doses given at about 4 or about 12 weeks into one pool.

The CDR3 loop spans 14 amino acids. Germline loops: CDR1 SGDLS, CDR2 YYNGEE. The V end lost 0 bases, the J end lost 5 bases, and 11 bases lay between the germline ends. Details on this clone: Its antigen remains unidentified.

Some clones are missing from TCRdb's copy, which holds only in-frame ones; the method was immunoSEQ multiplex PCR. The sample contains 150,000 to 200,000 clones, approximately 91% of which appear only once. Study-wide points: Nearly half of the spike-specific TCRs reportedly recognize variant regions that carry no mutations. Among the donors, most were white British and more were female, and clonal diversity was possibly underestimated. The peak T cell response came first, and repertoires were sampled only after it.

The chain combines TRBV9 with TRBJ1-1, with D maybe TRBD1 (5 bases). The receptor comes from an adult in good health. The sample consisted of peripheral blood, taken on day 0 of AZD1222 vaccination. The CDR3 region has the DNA TGTGCCAGCAGCGTAGGACTTAGGGGTACTGAAGCTTTCTTT. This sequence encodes CASSVGLRGTEAFF.